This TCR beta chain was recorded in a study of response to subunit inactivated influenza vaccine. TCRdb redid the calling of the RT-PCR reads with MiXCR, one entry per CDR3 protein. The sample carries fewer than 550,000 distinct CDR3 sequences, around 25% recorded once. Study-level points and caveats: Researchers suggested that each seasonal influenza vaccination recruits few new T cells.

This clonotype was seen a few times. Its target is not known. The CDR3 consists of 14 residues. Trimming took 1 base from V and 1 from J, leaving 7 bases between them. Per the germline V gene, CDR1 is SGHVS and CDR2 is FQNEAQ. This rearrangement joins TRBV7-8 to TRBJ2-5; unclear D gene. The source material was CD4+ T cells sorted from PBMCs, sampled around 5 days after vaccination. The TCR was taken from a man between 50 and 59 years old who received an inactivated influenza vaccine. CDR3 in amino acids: CASSLVPFQETQYF. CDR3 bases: TGTGCCAGCAGCTTAGTGCCGTTCCAAGAGACCCAGTACTTC.